What follows describes a single T cell receptor (beta chain). The antigen remains unidentified. The data were taken from a study of cytomegalovirus exposure and HLA in healthy donors. Findings and limits, study-wide: In a later analysis, TCR beta V- and J-gene trimming was associated with a missense DCLRE1C variant. Diagnosis of cytomegalovirus status made by the classifier reportedly showed high specificity and sensitivity. Researchers left out some V segments, among them TRBV6-2 and TRBV6-3, as indistinguishable. In presence/absence analyses, roughly uniform sequencing depth across donors was assumed.

The junction had 7 bases not matched to a gene; V was cut back by 6 bases and J by 0 bases. The germline V gene encodes CDR1 ENHRY and CDR2 SYGVKD. The CDR3 extends over 17 amino acids. PCR primers comprised 60 Vbeta and 13 Jbeta primers. TCRdb's table, derived via immunoSEQ multiplex PCR, lists solely in-frame clones and lacks some. Found here are roughly 150,000 clones, 70% to 85% of them singletons; the top ten hold 5% to 8.5%. The source material was PBMCs. The gene calls are TRBV10-3 and TRBJ1-5; TRBD1 matches at 11 bases. The clonotype comes from a man aged 35 to 55 in good health and CMV-seropositive. DNA for the CDR3: TGTGCCATCAGCCAAGGACAGGGGGCGCGTAGCAATCAGCCCCAGCATTTT. Amino acids: CAISQGQGARSNQPQHF.